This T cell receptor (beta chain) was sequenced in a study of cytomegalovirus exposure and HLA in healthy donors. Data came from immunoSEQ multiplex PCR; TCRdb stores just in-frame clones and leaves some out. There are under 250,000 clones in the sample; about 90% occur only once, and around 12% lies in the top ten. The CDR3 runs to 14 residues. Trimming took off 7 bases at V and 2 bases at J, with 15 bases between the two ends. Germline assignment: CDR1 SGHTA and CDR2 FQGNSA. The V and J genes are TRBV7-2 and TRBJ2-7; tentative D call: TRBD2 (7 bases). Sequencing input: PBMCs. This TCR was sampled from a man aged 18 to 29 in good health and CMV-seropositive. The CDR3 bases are TGTGCCAGCACACCGGGGGGCAGCACCTACGAGCAGTACTTC. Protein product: CASTPGGSTYEQYF.